This TCR beta chain is drawn from a study of control samples from healthy donors and cancer patients. This CDR3 is built from 17 residues. CDR1 and CDR2 (germline): SGHDT, YYEEEE. With 1 base removed from V and 7 bases from J, the gap between germline ends came to 20 bases. Here immunoSEQ multiplex PCR was the method, and the copy in TCRdb shows in-frame clones only, minus some. The sample shows about 140,000 clones, roughly 88% of them seen only once. The sample was blood. J is TRBJ2-2 and V is TRBV5-6, with D possibly TRBD2 on 6 matching bases. The TCR originated in a man younger than 35 in good health. The DNA of the CDR3 is TGTGCCAGCAGCTTGCTTAGCCAACGGGGGAAATTCGGGGAGCTGTTTTTT. It specifies CASSLLSQRGKFGELFF.